The rows below give T cell receptor beta chains drawn from one sample of a study of T cell responses to AZD1222 COVID-19 vaccine. Here immunoSEQ multiplex PCR was the method, and the copy in TCRdb shows in-frame clones only, minus some. The table has some 140,000 clones, more than 80% seen once. The sequences come from peripheral blood, collected on day 0 of AZD1222 vaccination. The receptors here all came from an adult in good health. Both conserved end residues are part of each CDR3. D genes are given only for firm matches. The listing skips clone size in some rows; elsewhere it reads once, few, many or a size class.

CDR3 protein | CDR3 DNA | V gene | clone size | J gene | D gene
CASSPSAGGTSYEQYF | TGTGCCAGCAGCCCGTCGGCAGGGGGTACCTCCTACGAGCAGTACTTC | TRBV27 | NA | TRBJ2-7 | TRBD1
CASSQGTPPEAFF | TGCGCCAGCAGTCAAGGGACTCCACCTGAAGCTTTCTTT | TRBV23-1 | NA | TRBJ1-1 | NA
CASSFDRPDYGYTF | TGCGCCAGCAGCTTCGACAGGCCGGACTATGGCTACACCTTC | TRBV5-1 | NA | TRBJ1-2 | NA
CASTSRDRAAQPQHF | TGTGCCAGCACCTCTCGGGACAGGGCGGCTCAGCCCCAGCATTTT | TRBV28 | NA | TRBJ1-5 | TRBD1
CASSEMVRNQPQHF | TGTGCCAGCAGTGAAATGGTCAGGAATCAGCCCCAGCATTTT | TRBV6-1 | NA | TRBJ1-5 | NA
CAWKGLSPMNTGELFF | TGTGCCTGGAAAGGTCTCTCGCCCATGAACACCGGGGAGCTGTTTTTT | TRBV30 | NA | TRBJ2-2 | NA
CASSSQVDTEAFF | TGTGCCAGCAGTTCACAGGTGGACACTGAAGCTTTCTTT | TRBV12-3/TRBV12-4 | NA | TRBJ1-1 | NA
CASSLGTAEAFF | TGTGCCAGCAGTTTGGGGACGGCTGAAGCTTTCTTT | TRBV28 | NA | TRBJ1-1 | NA
CASSRSGTGGAGEKLFF | TGCGCCAGCAGCCGAAGCGGGACAGGGGGCGCGGGAGAAAAACTGTTTTTT | TRBV5-1 | NA | TRBJ1-4 | TRBD1
CASSTGQASDEQYF | TGTGCCAGCAGCACGGGACAGGCGTCTGACGAGCAGTACTTC | TRBV11-3 | once | TRBJ2-7 | TRBD1
CASSLQGAAKQTQYF | TGTGCCAGCAGCTTACAGGGGGCCGCCAAACAGACCCAGTACTTC | TRBV5-5 | once | TRBJ2-5 | TRBD1
CSASLANTEAFF | TGCAGTGCTAGTCTGGCGAACACTGAAGCTTTCTTT | TRBV20-1 | NA | TRBJ1-1 | NA
CASSLLRRGRVAEAFF | TGTGCCAGCAGTTTACTAAGAAGGGGGAGGGTGGCTGAAGCTTTCTTT | TRBV28 | NA | TRBJ1-1 | NA
CASSPSEARQPQHF | TGTGCCAGCAGCCCATCGGAGGCTCGTCAGCCCCAGCATTTT | TRBV27 | NA | TRBJ1-5 | NA
CASSGVDTEAFF | TGTGCCTCCTCGGGAGTTGACACTGAAGCTTTCTTT | TRBV28 | NA | TRBJ1-1 | NA
CASSPGTGDYGYTF | TGTGCCAGCTCACCAGGGACAGGGGACTATGGCTACACCTTC | TRBV18 | few | TRBJ1-2 | TRBD1
CASSPSGTEAFF | TGTGCCAGCAGTCCCTCCGGGACAGAAGCTTTCTTT | TRBV27 | few | TRBJ1-1 | NA
CASSGVLNTEAFF | TGTGCCAGCTCGGGTGTGCTGAACACTGAAGCTTTCTTT | TRBV18 | few | TRBJ1-1 | NA
CASSLGGAYGYTF | TGTGCCAGCAGCTTAGGAGGAGCGTATGGCTACACCTTC | TRBV7-8 | once | TRBJ1-2 | NA
CASGSGNTIYF | TGTGCCAGCGGCTCTGGAAACACCATATATTTT | TRBV6-5 | NA | TRBJ1-3 | NA
CASSQDGARVRTF | TGTGCCAGCAGCCAAGATGGCGCCAGGGTTCGCACCTTC | TRBV3-1/TRBV3-2 | NA | TRBJ1-2 | NA
CASSSQGTGELFF | TGTGCCAGCAGCTCACAGGGGACCGGGGAGCTGTTTTTT | TRBV7-9 | NA | TRBJ2-2 | TRBD1
CASSLGPGATGELFF | TGTGCCAGCAGCTTAGGGCCTGGAGCCACCGGGGAGCTGTTTTTT | TRBV11-2 | NA | TRBJ2-2 | NA
CATSDPETGATDTQYF | TGTGCCACCAGTGATCCCGAGACAGGAGCAACAGATACGCAGTATTTT | TRBV24-1 | NA | TRBJ2-3 | NA
CATSDTGGNTEAFF | TGTGCCACCAGTGATACGGGGGGGAACACTGAAGCTTTCTTT | TRBV24-1 | NA | TRBJ1-1 | NA
CACDRGEVEKTQYF | TGTGCCTGCGACAGGGGTGAGGTCGAAAAGACCCAGTACTTC | TRBV30 | NA | TRBJ2-5 | TRBD1
CAWRVGQMGKLFF | TGTGCCTGGAGAGTCGGACAAATGGGAAAACTGTTTTTT | TRBV30 | NA | TRBJ1-4 | NA
CASRTAGQGPIIYEQYF | TGTGCCTCCAGAACCGCCGGACAGGGCCCGATAATTTACGAGCAGTACTTC | TRBV19 | NA | TRBJ2-7 | TRBD1
CASSLTLGQGGKSYGYTF | TGTGCCAGCAGTTTAACCCTGGGTCAGGGGGGAAAAAGCTATGGCTACACCTTC | TRBV27 | NA | TRBJ1-2 | TRBD1
CASSLAGGVVYNEQFF | TGTGCCAGCAGCTTGGCGGGGGGAGTTGTTTACAATGAGCAGTTCTTC | TRBV5-4 | NA | TRBJ2-1 | TRBD2
CASSQDLGGRGYTF | TGTGCCAGCAGCCAAGATTTGGGTGGACGAGGCTACACCTTC | TRBV14 | NA | TRBJ1-2 | NA
CASSPYGSGNTIYF | TGTGCCAGCAGCCCTTACGGGAGTGGAAACACCATATATTTT | TRBV9 | NA | TRBJ1-3 | NA
CASSPGDEQYF | TGTGCCAGTAGCCCAGGGGACGAGCAGTACTTC | TRBV19 | many | TRBJ2-7 | NA
CASSSILRDRVGAQHF | TGTGCCAGCAGTTCTATCCTCCGTGACAGGGTTGGGGCCCAGCATTTT | TRBV27 | NA | TRBJ1-5 | TRBD1
CASSLSKEVTGELFF | TGCGCCAGCAGCTTAAGTAAGGAAGTCACCGGGGAGCTGTTTTTT | TRBV5-1 | NA | TRBJ2-2 | NA
CASSLTESSGANVLTF | TGTGCCAGCAGCTTAACGGAGAGCTCTGGGGCCAACGTCCTGACTTTC | TRBV5-4 | NA | TRBJ2-6 | NA
CSVGGPTYNEQFF | TGCAGCGTTGGGGGGCCTACCTACAATGAGCAGTTCTTC | TRBV29-1 | NA | TRBJ2-1 | NA
CASVPDRQVYNEQFF | TGTGCCAGCGTCCCAGACAGGCAAGTCTACAATGAGCAGTTCTTC | TRBV2 | few | TRBJ2-1 | NA
CASSSQTGGNTEAFF | TGCGCCAGCAGCTCTCAAACAGGGGGGAACACTGAAGCTTTCTTT | TRBV5-1 | few | TRBJ1-1 | TRBD1